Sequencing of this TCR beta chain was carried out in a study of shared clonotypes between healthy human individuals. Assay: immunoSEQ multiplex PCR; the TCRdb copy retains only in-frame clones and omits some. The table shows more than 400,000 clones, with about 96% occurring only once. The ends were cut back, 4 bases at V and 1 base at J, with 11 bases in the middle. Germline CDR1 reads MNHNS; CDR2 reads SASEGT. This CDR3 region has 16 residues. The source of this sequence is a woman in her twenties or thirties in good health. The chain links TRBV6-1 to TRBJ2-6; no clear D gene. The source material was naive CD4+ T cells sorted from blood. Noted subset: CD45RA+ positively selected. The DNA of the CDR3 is TGTGCCAGCAGTGCGCCGGCTTGGTCTGGGGCCAACGTCCTGACTTTC. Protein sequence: CASSAPAWSGANVLTF.